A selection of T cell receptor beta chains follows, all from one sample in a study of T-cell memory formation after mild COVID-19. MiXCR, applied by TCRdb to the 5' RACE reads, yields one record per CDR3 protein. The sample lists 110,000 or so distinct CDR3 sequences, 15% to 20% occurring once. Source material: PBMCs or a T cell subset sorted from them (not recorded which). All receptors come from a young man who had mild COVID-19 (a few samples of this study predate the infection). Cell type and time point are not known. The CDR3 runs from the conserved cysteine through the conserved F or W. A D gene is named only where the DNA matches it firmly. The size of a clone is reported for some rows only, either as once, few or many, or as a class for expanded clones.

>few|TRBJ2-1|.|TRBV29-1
CSTAGWGQGYNEQFF
TGCAGCACGGCAGGTTGGGGACAAGGCTACAATGAGCAGTTCTTC
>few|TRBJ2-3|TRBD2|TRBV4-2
CASSLRSGGDTDTQYF
TGTGCCAGCAGTCTCCGTAGCGGGGGGGACACAGATACGCAGTATTTT
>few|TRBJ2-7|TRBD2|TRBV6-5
CASSRLRTSGRLEQYF
TGTGCCAGCAGCCGCTTGAGGACTAGCGGACGCCTGGAGCAGTACTTC
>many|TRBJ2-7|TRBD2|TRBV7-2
CASSSPTSGGSYEQYF
TGTGCCAGCAGCTCGCCGACTAGCGGGGGATCCTACGAGCAGTACTTC
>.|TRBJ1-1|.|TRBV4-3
CASSQDYGSEAFF
TGCGCCAGCAGCCAAGATTATGGCAGTGAAGCTTTCTTT
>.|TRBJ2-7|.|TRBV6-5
CASSPTWQGPYEQYF
TGTGCCAGCAGTCCCACCTGGCAGGGACCCTACGAGCAGTACTTC
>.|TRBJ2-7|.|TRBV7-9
CASSLAVVSEQYF
TGTGCCAGCAGCTTAGCTGTGGTGAGCGAGCAGTACTTC
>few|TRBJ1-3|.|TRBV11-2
CASSLESSGNTIYF
TGTGCCAGCAGCTTAGAAAGCTCTGGAAACACCATATATTTT
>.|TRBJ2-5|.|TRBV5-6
CASSLKRASTGETQYF
TGTGCCAGCAGCTTGAAGAGAGCTTCAACGGGGGAGACCCAGTACTTC
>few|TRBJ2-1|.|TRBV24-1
CATSQYSYNEQFF
TGTGCCACCAGTCAGTACTCCTACAATGAGCAGTTCTTC
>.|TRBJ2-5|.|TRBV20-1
CSARGQGAGRETQYF
TGCAGTGCTAGAGGCCAAGGTGCTGGCCGTGAGACCCAGTACTTC
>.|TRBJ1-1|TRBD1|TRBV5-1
CASSWGQGDFTEAFF
TGCGCCAGCAGCTGGGGACAGGGCGATTTTACTGAAGCTTTCTTT
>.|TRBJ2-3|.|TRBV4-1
CASSQERAGGIDTQYF
TGCGCCAGCAGCCAAGAAAGGGCAGGGGGGATAGATACGCAGTATTTT
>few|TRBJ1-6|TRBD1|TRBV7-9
CASSLQGYSLHF
TGTGCCAGCAGCCTACAGGGGTATTCCCTCCACTTT
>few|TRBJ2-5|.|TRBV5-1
CASSFTGPLVETQYF
TGCGCCAGCAGCTTTACGGGACCCCTGGTGGAGACCCAGTACTTC
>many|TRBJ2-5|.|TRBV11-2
CASSLGRQIGTQYF
TGTGCCAGCAGCTTAGGAAGGCAGATCGGGACCCAGTACTTC